This T cell receptor beta chain came from a study of T cell repertoires in cytomegalovirus infection. This clonotype was counted many times. TCRdb reprocessed the reads via MiXCR and lists one record per CDR3 protein. The table includes approximately 190,000 distinct CDR3 sequences, roughly 9.8% detected once. Trimming removed 4 bases from V and 5 bases from J; junction bases left unmatched: 6. The CDR3 is 15 residues long. Germline V gene data show CDR1 as GTSNPN and CDR2 as SVGIG (reference sequence). The TCR was taken from a human donor in good health (CMV status not recorded). Some clones in this sample may be carry-over from other donors' samples. V is TRBV30 and J is TRBJ2-3; 13 bases line up with TRBD2. The sample comprised PBMCs. The CDR3: CAWKRTSGSGDTQYF. The CDR3 nucleotides read TGTGCCTGGAAAAGGACTAGCGGGAGCGGAGATACGCAGTATTTT.